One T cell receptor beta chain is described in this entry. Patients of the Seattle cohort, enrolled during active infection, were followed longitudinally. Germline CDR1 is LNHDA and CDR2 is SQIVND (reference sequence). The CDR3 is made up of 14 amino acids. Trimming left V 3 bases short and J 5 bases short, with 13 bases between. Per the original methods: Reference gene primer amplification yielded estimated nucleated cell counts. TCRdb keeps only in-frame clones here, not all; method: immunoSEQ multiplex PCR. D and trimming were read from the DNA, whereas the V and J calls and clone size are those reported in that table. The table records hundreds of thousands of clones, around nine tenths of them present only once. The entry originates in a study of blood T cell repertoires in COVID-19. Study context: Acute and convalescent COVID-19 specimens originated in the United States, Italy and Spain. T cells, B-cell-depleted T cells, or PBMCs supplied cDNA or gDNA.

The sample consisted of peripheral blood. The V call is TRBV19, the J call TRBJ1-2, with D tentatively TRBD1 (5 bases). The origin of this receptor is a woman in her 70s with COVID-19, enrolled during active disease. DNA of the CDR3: TGTGCCAGTAGTATCCTGGACACAACGTATGGCTACACCTTC. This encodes CASSILDTTYGYTF.